A selection of T cell receptor beta chains follows, all from one sample in a study of T cell changes during pregnancy in multiple sclerosis. Sequencing used immunoSEQ multiplex PCR; TCRdb keeps in-frame clones, though not all of them. The sample records around 30,000 clones, 85% to 90% being singletons. Sequenced here: CD8+ T cells from peripheral blood mononuclear cells, sampled in the third trimester of pregnancy. These receptors originate from a female donor with multiple sclerosis, enrolled in a pregnancy study. Both conserved end residues are part of each CDR3. Each record gives: D gene, J gene, V gene, clone size, CDR3 protein, CDR3 DNA. A D gene is named only where the DNA matches it firmly. Rows give clone size only sometimes, using once, few, many, or a class for an expanded clone.

>TRBD1|TRBJ2-4|TRBV11-2|NA
CASTDRGSIQYF
TGTGCCAGCACCGACAGGGGAAGCATTCAGTACTTC
>NA|TRBJ1-1|TRBV6-5|NA
CASSYSRNVNTEAFF
TGTGCCAGCAGTTACTCGAGAAATGTGAACACTGAAGCTTTCTTT
>TRBD2|TRBJ2-2|TRBV4-3|NA
CASSPGTRSYTGELFF
TGCGCCAGCAGCCCAGGGACTAGAAGTTACACCGGGGAGCTGTTTTTT
>NA|TRBJ2-7|TRBV21-1|NA
CASSDGGDRSYEQYF
TGTGCCAGCAGCGATGGTGGAGACCGCTCCTACGAGCAGTACTTC
>TRBD2|TRBJ2-7|TRBV7-2|once
CASSSPGGPTRYEQYF
TGTGCCAGCAGCTCCCCGGGGGGGCCGACCAGATACGAGCAGTACTTC
>TRBD1|TRBJ2-7|TRBV6-5|NA
CASSQGQAISYEQYF
TGTGCCAGCAGCCAAGGACAGGCCATCTCCTACGAGCAGTACTTC
>NA|TRBJ2-3|TRBV9|NA
CASSVAGDTQYF
TGTGCCAGCAGCGTAGCGGGGGATACGCAGTATTTT
>NA|TRBJ1-2|TRBV4-3|NA
CASSQERKQNYGYTF
TGCGCCAGCAGCCAAGAAAGGAAACAGAACTATGGCTACACCTTC
>NA|TRBJ1-6|TRBV4-1|NA
CASSQDPGNSPLHF
TGCGCCAGCAGCCAAGATCCAGGCAATTCACCCCTCCACTTT
>NA|TRBJ1-2|TRBV4-2|NA
CASRPTANYGYTF
TGTGCCAGCAGACCTACAGCTAACTATGGCTACACCTTC
>NA|TRBJ1-2|TRBV30|NA
CAWKGDAYYGYTF
TGTGCCTGGAAGGGGGACGCATACTATGGCTACACCTTC
>NA|TRBJ1-2|TRBV7-8|NA
CASSSVIYIGGENGYTF
TGTGCCAGCAGCTCCGTTATTTATATTGGGGGCGAGAATGGCTACACCTTC
>NA|TRBJ1-2|TRBV4-2|NA
CASSHADSSYGYTF
TGTGCCAGCAGCCATGCGGACAGTAGCTATGGCTACACCTTC
>TRBD2|TRBJ2-3|TRBV2|NA
CASSDGAGGTDTQYF
TGTGCCAGCAGTGATGGGGCGGGGGGCACAGATACGCAGTATTTT
>NA|TRBJ1-1|TRBV19|NA
CASGAAMNTEAFF
TGTGCCAGTGGGGCAGCCATGAACACTGAAGCTTTCTTT
>NA|TRBJ1-3|TRBV10-3|NA
CATERGTYSGNTIYF
TGTGCCACCGAGCGGGGAACGTACTCTGGAAACACCATATATTTT
>NA|TRBJ1-2|TRBV6-5|NA
CASRAQGNYGYTF
TGTGCCAGCAGGGCACAGGGAAACTATGGCTACACCTTC
>TRBD1|TRBJ2-5|TRBV10-3|NA
CAIRSMDREETQYF
TGTGCCATCAGATCCATGGACAGGGAAGAGACCCAGTACTTC
>TRBD1|TRBJ1-1|TRBV30|NA
CAWSVDREDTEAFF
TGTGCCTGGAGTGTTGACAGGGAGGACACTGAAGCTTTCTTT
>TRBD1|TRBJ1-5|TRBV4-1|NA
CASSQVTRGGQGVDQPQHF
TGCGCCAGCAGCCAAGTAACCCGGGGGGGACAGGGAGTAGATCAGCCCCAGCATTTT
>TRBD2|TRBJ2-1|TRBV19|NA
CASRFGTSGYNEQFF
TGTGCCAGCAGATTCGGGACTAGCGGATACAATGAGCAGTTCTTC
>TRBD1|TRBJ2-7|TRBV19|NA
CASTPTGSPYEQYF
TGTGCCAGTACTCCGACAGGGAGCCCCTACGAGCAGTACTTC
>TRBD1|TRBJ1-1|TRBV27|NA
CASSSLQGALTEAFF
TGTGCCAGCAGTTCCCTACAGGGGGCGCTCACTGAAGCTTTCTTT
>TRBD1|TRBJ1-1|TRBV6-1|NA
CASRLLTGMRPEAFF
TGTGCCAGCAGGCTTCTGACAGGGATGCGTCCTGAAGCTTTCTTT
>NA|TRBJ2-1|TRBV13|NA
CASSSTTPLGNEQFF
TGTGCCAGCAGCTCAACTACCCCGCTCGGCAATGAGCAGTTCTTC
>TRBD1|TRBJ1-2|TRBV27|NA
CASSLQGAHGYTF
TGTGCCAGCAGTCTACAGGGGGCTCATGGCTACACCTTC
>NA|TRBJ2-1|TRBV9|NA
CASSERSNEQFF
TGTGCCAGCAGCGAGCGATCTAATGAGCAGTTCTTC
>NA|TRBJ2-3|TRBV7-2|NA
CASSLGPWGGTDTQYF
TGTGCCAGCAGCTTAGGGCCGTGGGGGGGCACAGATACGCAGTATTTT
>NA|TRBJ1-3|TRBV18|NA
CASSPSGSGNTIYF
TGTGCCAGCTCACCATCCGGGTCTGGAAACACCATATATTTT
>NA|TRBJ2-6|TRBV6-1|many
CASSETGGSGANVLTF
TGTGCCAGCAGTGAAACTGGAGGGTCTGGGGCCAACGTCCTGACTTTC
>TRBD2|TRBJ2-1|TRBV7-3|NA
CASSFWGTSGGLSYNEQFF
TGTGCCAGCAGTTTTTGGGGGACTAGCGGGGGACTCTCCTACAATGAGCAGTTCTTC
>NA|TRBJ1-5|TRBV27|NA
CASSSETDRRSNQPQHF
TGTGCCAGCAGTTCAGAGACCGACAGGAGAAGCAATCAGCCCCAGCATTTT
>TRBD1|TRBJ1-1|TRBV6-5|NA
CASRRRQGAGEAFF
TGTGCCAGCAGAAGACGACAGGGAGCGGGTGAAGCTTTCTTT
>NA|TRBJ1-2|TRBV7-9|NA
CASSSLQWGLYGYTF
TGTGCCAGCAGCTCACTACAGTGGGGCCTCTATGGCTACACCTTC
>NA|TRBJ1-2|TRBV10-3|once
CAITSWTEPEAGYTF
TGTGCCATCACTAGCTGGACGGAACCTGAGGCTGGCTACACCTTC
>TRBD1|TRBJ2-6|TRBV9|once
CASSVDRTGGAGANVLTF
TGTGCCAGCAGCGTAGACCGGACAGGGGGTGCTGGGGCCAACGTCCTGACTTTC
>NA|TRBJ2-3|TRBV4-2|NA
CASSQDLNADTQYF
TGTGCCAGCAGCCAAGATCTAAATGCAGATACGCAGTATTTT
>NA|TRBJ2-3|TRBV4-3|NA
CASSQDRTSTDTQYF
TGCGCCAGCAGCCAAGATAGGACTAGCACAGATACGCAGTATTTT
>NA|TRBJ1-1|TRBV19|NA
CASSILLMNTEAFF
TGTGCCAGTAGTATTCTGTTAATGAACACTGAAGCTTTCTTT
>NA|TRBJ2-3|TRBV5-6|NA
CASSKGGSDTQYF
TGTGCCAGCAGCAAGGGGGGGTCGGATACGCAGTATTTT
>NA|TRBJ1-1|TRBV5-4|NA
CASSLEVSLNTEAFF
TGTGCCAGCAGCTTGGAAGTGAGCCTGAACACTGAAGCTTTCTTT
>TRBD2|TRBJ2-5|TRBV2|NA
CASSERGRVPGETQYF
TGTGCCAGCAGTGAGCGGGGGAGGGTCCCCGGGGAGACCCAGTACTTC
>TRBD1|TRBJ2-1|TRBV6-4|many
CASSDGTGGWDEQFF
TGTGCCAGCAGTGACGGGACAGGGGGCTGGGATGAGCAGTTCTTC
>TRBD2|TRBJ2-3|TRBV4-3|NA
CASSRTSGGEADTQYF
TGCGCCAGCAGCCGTACTAGCGGGGGGGAAGCAGATACGCAGTATTTT
>NA|TRBJ1-3|TRBV4-2|NA
CATLGGGVGGNTIYF
TGTGCCACCCTGGGAGGTGGTGTGGGCGGAAACACCATATATTTT
>TRBD1|TRBJ1-1|TRBV4-3|NA
CASSQGQGFMNTEAFF
TGCGCCAGCAGCCAAGGACAGGGATTCATGAACACTGAAGCTTTCTTT
>TRBD1|TRBJ1-3|TRBV2|NA
CATIPGGSSGNTIYF
TGTGCCACCATACCAGGGGGGAGCTCTGGAAACACCATATATTTT
>NA|TRBJ2-7|TRBV9|NA
CASSVAGGTYEQYF
TGTGCCAGCAGCGTAGCAGGGGGGACCTACGAGCAGTACTTC
>TRBD1|TRBJ2-7|TRBV16|NA
CASSHSGTGAAEQYF
TGTGCCAGCAGCCACTCCGGGACAGGGGCCGCCGAGCAGTACTTC
>TRBD1|TRBJ1-2|TRBV9|once
CASSVVGPSGTGPHRDYGYTF
TGTGCCAGCAGCGTAGTGGGCCCCTCCGGGACAGGGCCCCACAGAGACTATGGCTACACCTTC
>NA|TRBJ1-3|TRBV30|NA
CAWNPPGAYSGNTIYF
TGTGCCTGGAACCCCCCAGGGGCATACTCTGGAAACACCATATATTTT
>TRBD2|TRBJ2-7|TRBV9|NA
CASSVGTSGREQYF
TGTGCCAGCAGCGTAGGAACTAGCGGGCGGGAGCAGTACTTC
>TRBD2|TRBJ2-1|TRBV6-1|once
CASRIIGGTYNEQFF
TGTGCCAGCAGAATTATCGGGGGGACCTACAATGAGCAGTTCTTC
>NA|TRBJ2-3|TRBV6-6|NA
CASSYSASTDTQYF
TGTGCCAGCAGTTACTCGGCCAGCACAGATACGCAGTATTTT
>TRBD1|TRBJ1-4|TRBV7-9|NA
CASSTTGAPEKLFF
TGTGCCAGCAGCACTACAGGGGCTCCCGAAAAACTGTTTTTT
>TRBD1|TRBJ1-1|TRBV19|NA
CASSIKGTGGRTEAFF
TGTGCCAGTAGTATAAAGGGGACAGGGGGCCGGACTGAAGCTTTCTTT
>NA|TRBJ2-7|TRBV7-8|NA
CASSLVLSYEQYF
TGTGCCAGCAGCTTAGTGCTCAGCTACGAGCAGTACTTC